The 32 T cell receptor beta chains below all came from one sample that was sequenced in a study of T cells after yellow fever vaccination (dated by TCRdb to about 2019). What the treatment or condition label conveys for this sample: live attenuated yellow fever vaccine strain. Libraries were constructed by 5' RACE. Sequenced using an Illumina HiSeq 2500. The public reads were reanalyzed by TCRdb: fastp trimming at Q25, MiXCR alignment, in-frame beta chains only. Duplicate CDR3 protein sequences are folded into a single record with the most common DNA and genes. The sample table holds 200,000 to 300,000 distinct CDR3 sequences, of which approximately 12% were seen once. The ten largest clones add up to about 0.51% of the sample. The sequencing here drew on CD4+ T cells sorted from PBMCs, taken 45 days after the yellow fever booster vaccination. These receptors all stem from a man aged 30 to 39 who received the YFV17D yellow fever vaccine.

The chain links TRBV10-3 to TRBJ2-2; TRBD2 aligns across 8 bases. This CDR3 comprises 17 residues. In germline, CDR1 is ENHRY, CDR2 SYGVKD. The J segment lost 5 bases and the V segment lost 0 bases, leaving 8 bases of the junction unmatched. The CDR3 nucleotides are TGTGCCATCAGTGAGTCTATCGGGAGGGCCCGGACCGGGGAGCTGTTTTTT. Translation gives CAISESIGRARTGELFF.

This clonotype has more than one count but fewer than ten. This rearrangement joins TRBV15 to TRBJ2-7, with 9 bases lining up with TRBD2. The trim removed 0 bases at V and 2 bases at J, leaving 14 bases unmatched. Per the germline V gene, CDR1 is LNHNV and CDR2 is YYDKDF (reference sequence). The CDR3 totals 19 residues. CDR3 sequence: CATSRDSPAGGRGPYEQYF. The CDR3 coding sequence is TGTGCCACCAGCAGAGATAGCCCTGCAGGCGGGAGGGGCCCCTACGAGCAGTACTTC. The full variable domain, rest sourced from reference TRBV15 and TRBJ2-7, is DAMVIQNPRYQVTQFGKPVTLSCSQTLNHNVMYWYQQKSSQAPKLLFHYYDKDFNNEADTPDNFQSRRPNTSFCFLDIRSPGLGDTAMYLCATSRDSPAGGRGPYEQYFGPGTRLTVT.

This clonotype was counted only a few times. The V call is TRBV20-1, the J call TRBJ2-1; 8 bases agree with TRBD2. V lost 6 bases, J lost 6 bases, and 13 bases stayed unmatched. The CDR3 runs 15 residues. Looked up from germline, CDR1 is DFQATT and CDR2 is SNEGSKA (reference sequence). The DNA for the CDR3 is TGCAGTGCCAAAACTAGCGGCCTACCGGGCAATGAGCAGTTCTTC. Translated: CSAKTSGLPGNEQFF.

This clonotype was seen many times. The chain couples TRBV27 to TRBJ2-7; 8 bases line up with TRBD2. The CDR3 consists of 13 residues. V dropped 2 bases and J dropped 5; count of bases not matched to a gene: 2. Germline values: CDR1 MNHEY, CDR2 SMNVEV (reference sequence). CDR3 residues: CASSLVSGNEQYF. CDR3 DNA: TGTGCCAGCAGTTTAGTTAGCGGGAACGAGCAGTACTTC.

This clonotype was seen a handful of times. The chain joins TRBV5-5 to TRBJ2-2; maybe TRBD2 (6 bases). Trimming cost V 1 base and J 6 bases, with 13 bases left between them. CDR1 SGHKS and CDR2 YYEKEE come from the germline V gene (reference sequence). This CDR3 region has 15 residues. The CDR3 loop is CASSLSTSYPGELFF. The CDR3 region has the DNA TGTGCCAGCAGCTTGTCTACTAGCTACCCCGGGGAGCTGTTTTTT.

The V call is TRBV2, the J call TRBJ1-2; no reliable D call. Trimming left V 6 bases short and J 3 bases short, with 5 bases between. CDR3 size: 11 residues. Germline assignment: CDR1 SNHLY and CDR2 FYNNEI. CDR3 loop: CASRRDYGYTF. The CDR3 DNA follows: TGTGCCAGCAGGAGGGACTATGGCTACACCTTC.

The chain carries TRBV7-2 and TRBJ2-3; the match to TRBD2 covers 8 bases. This CDR3 spans 16 amino acids. The V and J ends lost 5 bases and 0 bases, in that order; junction bases with no gene match: 7. Germline loops: CDR1 SGHTA, CDR2 FQGNSA. CDR3 residues: CASSPSSGPSTDTQYF. Here the CDR3 DNA reads TGTGCCAGCAGCCCTTCTAGCGGGCCGAGCACAGATACGCAGTATTTT.

This sequence joins TRBV5-1 and TRBJ2-3; D is ambiguous. This CDR3 has 14 residues. Germline lookup yields CDR1 SGHRS and CDR2 YFSETQ. V was shortened by 0 bases and J by 6 bases, with 11 bases between the two germline ends. CDR3 nucleotides: TGCGCCAGCAGCTTGGGTGGGGTTAGGGATACGCAGTATTTT. Its translation is CASSLGGVRDTQYF.

This clonotype was counted only a few times. This chain links TRBV2 with TRBJ2-1; D possibly corresponds to TRBD2 (7 bases). CDR3 size: 13 residues. Germline V gene sequence: CDR1 SNHLY, CDR2 FYNNEI. Between the trimmed V and J ends, which lost 6 bases and 8 bases, there was a span of 14 bases. The CDR3 nucleotides read TGTGCCAGCAGGCGGGGGCCGGGTGATGAGCAGTTCTTC. Translating gives CASRRGPGDEQFF. The variable domain in full, with the rest retrieved from reference TRBV2 and TRBJ2-1, is EPEVTQTPSHQVTQMGQEVILRCVPISNHLYFYWYRQILGQKVEFLVSFYNNEISEKSEIFDDQFSVERPDGSNFTLKIRSTKLEDSAMYFCASRRGPGDEQFFGPGTRLTVL.

Only a few counts were recorded for this clonotype. This chain uses TRBV7-8 with TRBJ1-1; D gene uncertain. V lost 6 bases and J 1 base, leaving 12 bases between the germline ends. The CDR3 sequence is 14 residues long. In germline, CDR1 is SGHVS, CDR2 FQNEAQ. Written as DNA, the CDR3 is TGTGCCAGCAGGGGGAAAGGAGCGAACACTGAAGCTTTCTTT. Translation gives CASRGKGANTEAFF.

This clonotype was seen repeatedly, ten times or more. V and J are TRBV10-3 and TRBJ2-3; D is perhaps TRBD2 (6 bases). CDR3 length: 12 residues. CDR1 ENHRY and CDR2 SYGVKD come from the germline V gene. Trimming pared 6 bases from V and 3 bases from J, leaving 7 bases between. The chain's CDR3 is CAISGSTDTQYF. The CDR3, as DNA: TGTGCCATCAGCGGGAGTACAGATACGCAGTATTTT.

This clonotype was found a few times. The chain is built from TRBV6-5 and TRBJ2-1; 12 bases match TRBD1. V shed 6 bases and J 9 bases; nucleotides not matched to a gene: 9. CDR1 and CDR2 from the germline V gene are MNHEY and SVGAGI. The CDR3 extends over 15 amino acids. In DNA form, the CDR3 reads TGTGCCAGCAGAGCTCCGGGACAGGGGGCTGGTGAGCAGTTCTTC. Its translation is CASRAPGQGAGEQFF.

This clonotype was seen a few times. The V call is TRBV10-3, the J call TRBJ1-1; D possibly corresponds to TRBD1 (6 bases). CDR3 size: 17 residues. Germline V gene lookup returns CDR1 ENHRY and CDR2 SYGVKD. V lost 0 bases, J lost 4 bases, and 18 bases lay in between. The CDR3 DNA follows: TGTGCCATCAGTGAGTCTCAGCGTGGCAGGGGAAGCACTGAAGCTTTCTTT. This codes for CAISESQRGRGSTEAFF.

This clonotype was recorded a few times. The chain employs TRBV5-1 and TRBJ2-4; D ambiguous. V was pared by 8 bases and J by 0 bases, with 15 bases between. The V gene's germline CDR1 is SGHRS and CDR2 YFSETQ. The CDR3 length is 15 residues. The CDR3 protein is CASQPTPLAKNIQYF. In DNA form, the CDR3 reads TGCGCCAGTCAACCTACGCCACTAGCCAAAAACATTCAGTACTTC. Complete variable domain (other parts from reference TRBV5-1 and TRBJ2-4): KAGVTQTPRYLIKTRGQQVTLSCSPISGHRSVSWYQQTPGQGLQFLFEYFSETQRNKGNFPGRFSGRQFSNSRSEMNVSTLELGDSALYLCASQPTPLAKNIQYFGAGTRLSVL.

The CDR3: CASSPGILNEQFF. CDR3 coding DNA: TGTGCCAGCAGCCCCGGGATCCTCAATGAGCAGTTCTTC. The V gene is TRBV27, the J gene TRBJ2-1; D is perhaps TRBD2 (5 bases). This CDR3 region has 13 residues. Trimming pared 6 bases from V and 6 bases from J, leaving 12 bases between. Looked up from germline, CDR1 is MNHEY and CDR2 is SMNVEV (reference sequence).

V and J are TRBV15 and TRBJ2-7; 11 positions match TRBD1. In germline, CDR1 is LNHNV, CDR2 YYDKDF (reference sequence). The CDR3 has 16 amino acids. After removal of 3 bases from V and 5 bases from J, the junction contained 9 bases not matched to a gene. The DNA of the CDR3 is TGTGCCACCAGCAGGGCTAGGACAGGGGGCAGTGACGAGCAGTACTTC. Residues: CATSRARTGGSDEQYF.

There are many counts of this clonotype. The gene calls are TRBV21-1 and TRBJ2-3; TRBD1 was called by the table and not checked on the DNA. TRBV21-1 is a pseudogene. The length of the CDR3 is 17 residues. CDR3 sequence (DNA): TGTGCCAGCAGCAATACGACAGGGGGAAGCAGCACAGATACGCAGTATTTT. This encodes CASSNTTGGSSTDTQYF.

This clonotype appeared a few times. J is TRBJ2-1 and V is TRBV12-3 or TRBV12-4; 13 bases agree with TRBD2. The CDR3 loop spans 17 amino acids. The V and J ends lost 6 bases and 3 bases, in that order; junction bases with no gene match: 8. The CDR3 sequence: CASSPGGTSGIYNEQFF. The CDR3 DNA reads as TGTGCCAGCAGCCCTGGAGGGACTAGCGGGATCTACAATGAGCAGTTCTTC.

This clonotype was detected a few times. The chain is built from TRBV19 and TRBJ2-5; D is possibly TRBD2 (5 bases). Trimming pared 7 bases from V and 4 bases from J, leaving 19 bases between. Germline V CDR1 and CDR2: LNHDA, SQIVND (reference sequence). The CDR3 is made up of 15 amino acids. The CDR3 nucleotides are TGTGCCAGTAAAAGCGGCGGACTCAACGTAGAGACCCAGTACTTC. It translates to CASKSGGLNVETQYF.

The gene calls are TRBV6-5 and TRBJ2-5; maybe TRBD2 (6 bases). In germline, CDR1 is MNHEY, CDR2 SVGAGI. V lost 3 bases and J 7 bases, leaving 18 bases between the germline ends. This CDR3 region has 15 residues. Written as DNA, the CDR3 is TGTGCCAGCAGTTATTGGGCGGGATCGGCGGCGACCCAGTACTTC. Its protein product is CASSYWAGSAATQYF.

The chain has TRBV29-1 and TRBJ2-1; D is perhaps TRBD1 or TRBD2 (5 bases each). There are 15 residues in the CDR3. V lost 5 bases and J 0 bases, leaving 14 bases between the germline ends. Germline V gene lookup returns CDR1 SQVTM and CDR2 ANQGSEA. This chain's CDR3 is CSVLGTDSSYNEQFF. The CDR3 DNA reads TGCAGCGTTCTTGGGACGGATAGCTCCTACAATGAGCAGTTCTTC.

The chain recombines TRBV20-1 with TRBJ2-2; no definite D call. The V gene's germline CDR1 is DFQATT and CDR2 SNEGSKA (reference sequence). Trimming removed 0 bases at V and 7 bases at J, with 6 bases between. The CDR3 sequence is 12 residues long. CDR3 in amino acids: CSARDGIGELFF. In DNA, the CDR3 is TGCAGTGCTAGAGATGGGATCGGGGAGCTGTTTTTT.

This clonotype was observed many times. V gene TRBV12-3 or TRBV12-4 combines with J gene TRBJ2-1; 7 bases fit TRBD2. The CDR3 is 15 residues long. J lost 7 bases, V lost 1 base, and 7 bases had no gene match. Written as DNA, the CDR3 is TGTGCCAGCAGTTTAGTTGCGGGAGTTAAGAATGAGCAGTTCTTC. Its protein is CASSLVAGVKNEQFF.

The chain is built from TRBV5-1 and TRBJ2-3; D gene unclear. Trimming removed 0 bases at V and 0 bases at J, with 2 bases between. CDR3 length: 13 amino acids. Germline values: CDR1 SGHRS, CDR2 YFSETQ. CDR3 amino acids: CASSLDSTDTQYF. CDR3 coding DNA: TGCGCCAGCAGCTTGGACAGCACAGATACGCAGTATTTT.

This clonotype has a count of ten or more. This chain links TRBV29-1 with TRBJ1-4, with D perhaps matching TRBD1 (6 bases). CDR1 is SQVTM, CDR2 ANQGSEA, per germline. Trimming took off 6 bases at V and 5 bases at J, with 10 bases between the two ends. The CDR3 has 12 amino acids. CDR3 sequence (DNA): TGCAGCGTCGGGACAAGAAATGAAAAACTGTTTTTT. Protein: CSVGTRNEKLFF.

The sample holds a few counts of this clonotype. The genes are TRBV25-1 and TRBJ2-1; 7 bases match TRBD1. Trimming removed 11 bases from V and 4 bases from J; junction bases left unmatched: 5. From germline, CDR1 is MGHDK and CDR2 SYGVNS. The CDR3 sequence is 12 residues long. The CDR3 coding sequence is TGTGCCGTCCGGGACAGATACAATGAGCAGTTCTTC. Translation: CAVRDRYNEQFF.

The chain has TRBV19 and TRBJ2-1; 7 nucleotides line up with TRBD2. The CDR3 length is 17 residues. Germline CDR1 is LNHDA and CDR2 is SQIVND (reference sequence). Trimming removed 5 bases from V and 0 bases from J; junction bases left unmatched: 10. The CDR3 coding sequence is TGTGCCAGTAGTCGAAGCGGGGTCCTTAGCTCCTACAATGAGCAGTTCTTC. Residues: CASSRSGVLSSYNEQFF.

Concerning this clonotype itself: No conserved phenylalanine or tryptophan ends this CDR3, so it is likely a read error. The DNA is omitted, as the CDR3 cannot be located on it reliably, and the CDR3 follows TCRdb's listing. This rearrangement joins TRBV3-1 to TRBJ2-1; TRBD2, as called in the table, went unchecked against the DNA. A total of 11 residues make up the CDR3, ends included. Germline V gene data show CDR1 as LGHDT and CDR2 as YNNKEL (reference sequence). The CDR3 protein is CASSLGLAKRL.

The rearrangement uses TRBV12-3 or TRBV12-4 and TRBJ2-2; no reliable D call. With 4 bases removed from V and 0 bases from J, the gap between germline ends came to 21 bases. This CDR3 has 19 amino acids. The CDR3 region is CASSSTLTRPKTNTGELFF. The CDR3 DNA sequence: TGTGCCAGCAGTTCTACCCTGACACGTCCAAAAACGAACACCGGGGAGCTGTTTTTT.

The chain links TRBV7-8 to TRBJ1-2; no definite D call. The ends were cut back, 1 base at V and 2 bases at J, with 11 bases in the middle. The CDR3 is 15 amino acids. Per germline, CDR1 SGHVS and CDR2 FQNEAQ. Here the CDR3 reads CASSLGPDINYGYTF. The CDR3 bases are TGTGCCAGCAGCTTAGGGCCAGATATCAACTATGGCTACACCTTC. Combining the CDR3 with reference TRBV7-8 and TRBJ1-2 gives the whole variable domain GAGVSQSPRYKVAKRGQDVALRCDPISGHVSLFWYQQALGQGPEFLTYFQNEAQLDKSGLPSDRFFAERPEGSVSTLKIQRTQQEDSAVYLCASSLGPDINYGYTFGSGTRLTVV.

This clonotype has more than one count but fewer than ten. The genes are TRBV3-1 and TRBJ2-2, with D uncertain. Germline V gives CDR1 LGHDT, CDR2 YNNKEL (reference sequence). Trimming removed 1 base at V and 6 bases at J, with 6 bases between. The CDR3 totals 13 residues. The CDR3 spells CASSQVLAGELFF. The CDR3 nucleotides are TGTGCCAGCAGCCAAGTCTTAGCCGGGGAGCTGTTTTTT.

The chain combines TRBV18 with TRBJ2-7; 7 bases align to TRBD2. The length of the CDR3 is 14 residues. The V segment lost 6 bases and the J segment 5 bases; nucleotides outside the gene matches: 10. Germline lookup yields CDR1 KGHSH and CDR2 LQKENI. The CDR3 DNA reads TGTGCCAGCTCTCCGTCCCTTGCGGGAGACGAGCAGTACTTC. It encodes CASSPSLAGDEQYF.